The 27 T cell receptor beta chains below come from one sample, sequenced in a study of blood T cell repertoires in COVID-19. Sequenced by immunoSEQ multiplex PCR; TCRdb stores in-frame clones only, minus some. Among about 40,000 clones, about 85% were seen once, and the ten largest hold more than 15%. The specimen was peripheral blood. These receptor sequences come from a man over 45 in a cohort sampled during active COVID-19.

This clone was seen a single time. The CDR3 spells CASRPLAGYTF. Written as DNA, the CDR3 is TGTGCCAGCAGGCCCTTAGCGGGCTACACCTTC. V is TRBV6-6 and J is TRBJ1-2; D gene uncertain. The germline gives CDR1 MNHNY, CDR2 SVGAGI (reference sequence). V was clipped by 6 bases and J by 8 bases, with 10 bases between them. The CDR3 consists of 11 residues.

J is TRBJ1-3 and V is TRBV19, with TRBD1 identical over 11 bases. V was clipped by 5 bases and J by 1 base; unmatched bases: 7. CDR1 is LNHDA, CDR2 SQIVND, per germline (reference sequence). The CDR3 consists of 17 residues. CDR3 protein: CASSGTGGPPSGNTIYF. As DNA, the CDR3 is TGTGCCAGTAGTGGGACAGGGGGTCCTCCATCTGGAAACACCATATATTTT.

This clone was seen a single time. The chain is built from TRBV11-3 and TRBJ1-4; maybe TRBD1 (5 bases). Per germline, CDR1 SGHNT and CDR2 YENEEA. V lost 7 bases and J 6 bases, leaving 12 bases between the germline ends. The CDR3 spans 13 residues. The CDR3 coding sequence is TGTGCCAGCACCGCAGACAGTTATGAAAAACTGTTTTTT. Its protein is CASTADSYEKLFF.

DNA for the CDR3: TGTGCCAGCAGCCCAGGCCTCGGGGAGCTGTTTTTT. Residues: CASSPGLGELFF. The chain uses TRBV11-3 and TRBJ2-2, with D unresolved. V lost 5 bases and J 7 bases, leaving 8 bases between the germline ends. This CDR3 has 12 amino acids. Germline V lookup: CDR1 SGHNT, CDR2 YENEEA.

V is TRBV19 and J is TRBJ2-1, with TRBD1 matching over 10 bases. Germline V CDR1 and CDR2: LNHDA, SQIVND (reference sequence). V shed 5 bases, J shed 2 bases, and the junction held 12 bases outside the gene matches. The CDR3 consists of 18 residues. In DNA form, the CDR3 reads TGTGCCAGTAGTTCCCGTACAGGGACAGGGGCTCCCTACAATGAGCAGTTCTTC. Residues: CASSSRTGTGAPYNEQFF.

The rearrangement uses TRBV7-8 and TRBJ2-2; the match to TRBD1 covers 9 bases. V lost 5 bases to trimming and J lost 6 bases; unmatched junction nucleotides: 7. The CDR3 consists of 15 residues. Per germline, CDR1 SGHVS and CDR2 FQNEAQ. CDR3 nucleotides: TGTGCCAGCAGCACGGGACAGGGTGTCCCCGGGGAGCTGTTTTTT. Translation gives CASSTGQGVPGELFF.

The rearrangement uses TRBV7-2 and TRBJ2-7; 9 bases match TRBD1. J lost 1 base, V lost 5 bases, and 15 bases had no gene match. This CDR3 comprises 18 residues. CDR1 SGHTA and CDR2 FQGNSA come from the germline V gene. CDR3 sequence: CASSILWDRERQSYEQYF. CDR3 in DNA: TGTGCCAGCAGCATATTATGGGACAGGGAAAGACAGTCCTACGAGCAGTACTTC.

The chain uses TRBV4-3 and TRBJ2-2, with TRBD1 matching over 11 bases. The CDR3 totals 17 residues. Germline assignment: CDR1 LGHNA and CDR2 YSLEER. V shed 0 bases, J shed 6 bases, and the junction held 6 bases outside the gene matches. The chain's CDR3 is CASSQDLSGQGAGELFF. CDR3 sequence (DNA): TGCGCCAGCAGCCAAGATCTATCGGGACAGGGGGCCGGGGAGCTGTTTTTT.

The chain joins TRBV7-8 to TRBJ1-5, with D possibly matching TRBD1 (5 bases). V was clipped by 3 bases and J by 6 bases, with 9 bases between them. The CDR3 contains 13 residues. Germline CDR1 is SGHVS and CDR2 is FQNEAQ. The CDR3 region has the DNA TGTGCCAGCAGCTTGGAGGGGATTCAGCCCCAGCATTTT. This codes for CASSLEGIQPQHF.

The V gene is TRBV24-1, the J gene TRBJ1-5, with D possibly TRBD1 on 6 matching bases. The germline CDR1 and CDR2 sequences are KGHDR and SFDVKD. CDR3 length: 13 residues. Trimming took 9 bases from V and 4 from J, leaving 12 bases between them. The DNA for the CDR3 is TGTGCCACCTCAGGGGAAGGGAATCAGCCCCAGCATTTT. Protein: CATSGEGNQPQHF.

This clone was recorded once. The rearrangement links TRBV4-1 to TRBJ2-1; 13 nucleotides agree with TRBD2. The CDR3 loop spans 16 amino acids. Germline V CDR1 and CDR2: MGHRA, YSYEKL. V lost 0 bases to trimming and J lost 9 bases; unmatched junction nucleotides: 5. The CDR3 DNA is TGCGCCAGCAGCCAAGAGGGGACTAGCGGGAAGGGTGAGCAGTTCTTC. It encodes CASSQEGTSGKGEQFF.

This sequence joins TRBV5-5 and TRBJ2-3, with 8 positions matching TRBD2. The CDR3 runs 15 residues. CDR1 is SGHKS and CDR2 is YYEKEE in the germline V gene (reference sequence). Trimming at V came to 0 bases and at J to 1 base, leaving 1 base not matched to a gene. The DNA of the CDR3 is TGTGCCAGCAGCTTGGACGGGGGGGGCACAGATACGCAGTATTTT. Protein product: CASSLDGGGTDTQYF.

The V and J genes are TRBV6-4 and TRBJ2-1, with D perhaps matching TRBD1 (6 bases). This CDR3 region has 15 residues. V gave up 3 bases and J gave up 9 bases, with 18 bases separating them. CDR1 MRHNA and CDR2 SNTAGT come from the germline V gene. The CDR3 sequence: CASSDEAGAGTEQFF. The CDR3 DNA reads as TGTGCCAGCAGTGATGAGGCAGGGGCGGGCACTGAGCAGTTCTTC.

The rearrangement uses TRBV4-1 and TRBJ2-3, with D perhaps matching TRBD2 (5 bases). In germline, CDR1 is MGHRA, CDR2 YSYEKL. This CDR3 spans 19 amino acids. V lost 4 bases to trimming and J lost 2 bases, with 25 bases between them. The CDR3 DNA is TGCGCCAGCAGCCCCCGAACGGACGGGATCGGTCGAAACACAGATACGCAGTATTTT. This translates into CASSPRTDGIGRNTDTQYF.

The J gene is TRBJ2-1, the V gene TRBV7-9; 8 bases align to TRBD2. The V segment lost 3 bases and the J segment 0 bases; nucleotides outside the gene matches: 7. Germline V gene sequence: CDR1 SEHNR, CDR2 FQNEAQ (reference sequence). This CDR3 is 17 amino acids long. The CDR3 coding sequence is TGTGCCAGCAGCTTCCGCGGGAGGCCCAGCTCCTACAATGAGCAGTTCTTC. Its translation: CASSFRGRPSSYNEQFF. Filled out from reference TRBV7-9 and TRBJ2-1, the complete variable domain reads DTGVSQNPRHKITKRGQNVTFRCDPISEHNRLYWYRQTLGQGPEFLTYFQNEAQLEKSRLLSDRFSAERPKGSFSTLEIQRTEQGDSAMYLCASSFRGRPSSYNEQFFGPGTRLTVL.

The chain joins TRBV6-5 to TRBJ2-7; no definite D call. V lost 5 bases and J 0 bases, leaving 8 bases between the germline ends. The CDR3 extends over 13 amino acids. Germline V lookup: CDR1 MNHEY, CDR2 SVGAGI. CDR3 in amino acids: CASSPDISYEQYF. CDR3 nucleotides: TGTGCCAGCAGTCCAGACATCTCCTACGAGCAGTACTTC.

The CDR3 spells CASSLIRDRGPRVHNEQFF. The CDR3 DNA is TGTGCCAGCAGCCTAATCCGGGACAGGGGGCCCAGGGTCCACAATGAGCAGTTCTTC. V and J are TRBV5-6 and TRBJ2-1; 12 bases map to TRBD1. This CDR3 region has 19 residues. J lost 5 bases, V lost 4 bases, and 16 bases had no gene match. The germline CDR1 and CDR2 sequences are SGHDT and YYEEEE.

The chain recombines TRBV2 with TRBJ2-5, with D possibly TRBD1 on 5 matching bases. Germline CDR1 and CDR2: SNHLY and FYNNEI. Trimming cost V 3 bases and J 3 bases, with 11 bases left between them. The CDR3 has 14 residues. The CDR3 DNA reads TGTGCCAGCAGTGAGAGACAGACAAAAGAGACCCAGTACTTC. Amino acids: CASSERQTKETQYF. Full variable domain (missing parts from reference TRBV2 and TRBJ2-5): EPEVTQTPSHQVTQMGQEVILRCVPISNHLYFYWYRQILGQKVEFLVSFYNNEISEKSEIFDDQFSVERPDGSNFTLKIRSTKLEDSAMYFCASSERQTKETQYFGPGTRLLVL.

V gene TRBV10-3 combines with J gene TRBJ2-7, with 10 bases lining up with TRBD1. Unmatched junction bases numbered 8, after V lost 3 bases and J lost 6 bases. The CDR3 is made up of 15 amino acids. Germline assignment: CDR1 ENHRY and CDR2 SYGVKD. CDR3 amino acids: CAISDPGTGVAEQYF. Here the CDR3 DNA reads TGTGCCATCAGTGACCCCGGGACAGGGGTGGCCGAGCAGTACTTC.

The genes are TRBV18 and TRBJ1-3; D might be TRBD1 (6 bases). CDR1 and CDR2 (germline): KGHSH, LQKENI. V was cut by 5 bases and J by 0 bases, with 14 bases left in between. The CDR3 length is 16 residues. In DNA form, the CDR3 reads TGTGCCAGCTCAGACAGACAGACAGGCTCTGGAAACACCATATATTTT. Translated, it gives CASSDRQTGSGNTIYF.

The V and J genes are TRBV9 and TRBJ2-5; a possible D gene is TRBD1 (6 bases). Per the germline V gene, CDR1 is SGDLS and CDR2 is YYNGEE. There are 15 residues in the CDR3. V was cut by 3 bases and J by 4 bases, with 16 bases left in between. CDR3 loop: CASSAGGFSAETQYF. The CDR3 DNA sequence: TGTGCCAGCAGCGCTGGGGGCTTCTCGGCAGAGACCCAGTACTTC.

The chain joins TRBV7-2 to TRBJ1-5; D may be TRBD1 (5 bases). The germline gives CDR1 SGHTA, CDR2 FQGNSA. V was clipped by 3 bases and J by 5 bases, with 8 bases between them. The CDR3 runs to 13 residues. The CDR3 bases are TGTGCCAGCAGCTTCGCGGGGGATCAGCCCCAGCATTTT. This encodes CASSFAGDQPQHF.

The rearrangement joins TRBV6-1 to TRBJ2-5; 9 nucleotides match TRBD2. Germline CDR1 and CDR2: MNHNS and SASEGT. J gave up 1 base and V 3 bases, and 6 bases lay outside the gene matches. This CDR3 region has 16 residues. CDR3 nucleotide sequence: TGTGCCAGCAGTGAGCCATTAGCGGGGGCCCAAGAGACCCAGTACTTC. Its translation: CASSEPLAGAQETQYF.

The chain is built from TRBV12-5 and TRBJ1-2; maybe TRBD1 (6 bases). This CDR3 has 20 residues. The V and J ends lost 5 bases and 4 bases respectively, with 32 bases between them. CDR1 and CDR2 (germline): LGHNT, FRNRAP. The CDR3 protein is CASGLLRYGQRSAGIYGYTF. Written as DNA, the CDR3 is TGTGCTAGTGGTCTTCTTCGCTACGGACAGCGATCGGCCGGTATCTATGGCTACACCTTC.

The table lists this clone with a few counts. This sequence joins TRBV6-2 or TRBV6-3 and TRBJ2-1; 7 bases map to TRBD1. V trimming: 0 bases; J trimming: 8 bases; junction bases outside the gene matches: 4. CDR3 length equals 14 residues. From germline, CDR1 is MNHEY and CDR2 SVGEGT. The CDR3 sequence is CASSYSEGADEQFF. In nucleotides, the CDR3 is TGTGCCAGCAGTTACTCAGAGGGGGCCGATGAGCAGTTCTTC.

The chain recombines TRBV7-9 with TRBJ2-7; weak D call: TRBD2 (5 bases). With 3 bases removed from V and 2 bases from J, the gap between germline ends came to 8 bases. Germline lookup yields CDR1 SEHNR and CDR2 FQNEAQ (reference sequence). There are 13 residues in the CDR3. DNA of the CDR3: TGTGCCAGCAGCTTTTCAGCGGCCTACGAGCAGTACGTC. This translates into CASSFSAAYEQYV.

This sequence joins TRBV7-9 and TRBJ2-3; possibly TRBD2 for D (7 bases). V was cut by 3 bases and J by 5 bases, with 12 bases left in between. The CDR3 consists of 14 residues. The germline V gene has CDR1 SEHNR and CDR2 FQNEAQ (reference sequence). The CDR3 DNA reads as TGTGCCAGCAGCTTCACCGGGGGGCGAGATACGCAGTATTTT. This sequence encodes CASSFTGGRDTQYF.